These 10 T cell receptor beta chains originate from one sample sequenced in a study of metastatic and nonmetastatic thyroid tumors. No patient had received any treatment before thyroid surgery. With MiXCR, TCRdb reprocessed the PCR reads. Among about 35,000 clones, roughly a third were seen once, and the ten largest hold more than 15%. Sequencing was carried out using tumor tissue. These receptors originate from a female donor with papillary thyroid cancer or a benign thyroid nodule (not recorded which). Some clones in this sample may be carry-over from other donors' samples.

The table lists this clone with a few counts. The V call is TRBV6-1, the J call TRBJ1-5; D is possibly TRBD1 (6 bases). V lost 6 bases and J 6 bases, leaving 18 bases between the germline ends. Germline CDR1 reads MNHNS; CDR2 reads SASEGT. This CDR3 is built from 15 residues. DNA of the CDR3: TGTGCCAGCAGCAGCCAGGGGCAAGGGAGTCAGCCCCAGCATTTT. Protein sequence: CASSSQGQGSQPQHF.

The genes are TRBV30 and TRBJ2-3; 8 bases agree with TRBD2. J gave up 12 bases and V 1 base, and 9 bases lay outside the gene matches. Germline V CDR1 and CDR2: GTSNPN, SVGIG (reference sequence). The CDR3 spans 13 residues. Here the CDR3 DNA reads TGTGCCTGGAGTGCGGGAGGGAGGGTTTTTCAGTATTTT. It yields the protein CAWSAGGRVFQYF.

CDR3 amino acids: CASSFTGREETQYF. Written as DNA, the CDR3 is TGTGCCAGCAGTTTTACAGGGAGGGAAGAGACCCAGTACTTC. V is TRBV27 and J is TRBJ2-5; the D gene is possibly TRBD2 (7 bases). Trimming left V 3 bases short and J 3 bases short, with 11 bases between. CDR3 length equals 14 residues. Germline CDR1 MNHEY, CDR2 SMNVEV (reference sequence).

V is TRBV30 and J is TRBJ1-2; D is possibly TRBD1 (5 bases). The CDR3 spans 14 residues. Per the germline V gene, CDR1 is GTSNPN and CDR2 is SVGIG (reference sequence). V lost 0 bases and J 5 bases, leaving 13 bases between the germline ends. The CDR3 region is CAWSVSGGGYGYTF. CDR3 sequence (DNA): TGTGCCTGGAGTGTTTCCGGGGGTGGGTATGGCTACACCTTC.

The gene calls are TRBV4-2 and TRBJ2-5, with D tentatively TRBD2 (6 bases). Germline values: CDR1 LGHNA, CDR2 YNFKEQ. The CDR3 has 15 amino acids. Trimming removed 4 bases at V and 5 bases at J, with 17 bases between. The DNA of the CDR3 is TGTGCCAGCAGCCCGGGGACTTCCTCGGGGGAGACCCAGTACTTC. Translating it yields CASSPGTSSGETQYF.

This chain connects TRBV11-2 to TRBJ2-1, with 7 bases aligning to TRBD1. CDR3 length equals 16 residues. Germline V lookup: CDR1 SGHAT, CDR2 FQNNGV. J lost 1 base, V lost 5 bases, and 8 bases had no gene match. In DNA form, the CDR3 reads TGTGCCAGCAGCCACCTACAGGGGATGTCCTACAATGAGCAGTTCTTC. Encoded protein: CASSHLQGMSYNEQFF.

This clone was seen only a few times. The CDR3 here is CASSFSYSGELFF. The CDR3 nucleotides read TGTGCCAGCAGTTTTAGTTATTCCGGGGAGCTGTTTTTT. V and J are TRBV12-3 or TRBV12-4 and TRBJ2-2; D remains ambiguous. Trimming took off 3 bases at V and 6 bases at J, with 8 bases between the two ends. The CDR3 is 13 amino acids.

This clone was picked up a small number of times. J is TRBJ2-1 and V is TRBV19; maybe TRBD1 (5 bases). CDR3 length equals 14 residues. V gave up 3 bases and J gave up 8 bases, with 14 bases separating them. Germline loops: CDR1 LNHDA, CDR2 SQIVND (reference sequence). The CDR3 loop is CASSIPAGSHEQFF. The CDR3 DNA sequence: TGTGCCAGTAGTATTCCGGCAGGGTCCCATGAGCAGTTCTTC.

This clone came up a few times. This chain connects TRBV2 to TRBJ2-7; D remains ambiguous. CDR3 length: 11 residues. The V gene lost 8 bases and the J gene lost 3 bases, with 8 bases spanning the gap. Germline values: CDR1 SNHLY, CDR2 FYNNEI. CDR3 protein: CASSLDYEQYF. In DNA, the CDR3 is TGTGCCAGCTCCCTTGACTACGAGCAGTACTTC.

Here the CDR3 reads CASSRLGRETQYF. The CDR3 DNA is TGTGCCAGCAGCCGTTTGGGGCGAGAGACCCAGTACTTC. The gene calls are TRBV7-2 and TRBJ2-5; TRBD1 is a possible D gene (5 bases). CDR1 and CDR2 from the germline V gene are SGHTA and FQGNSA. This CDR3 is 13 amino acids long. Between the trimmed V and J ends, which lost 5 bases and 4 bases, there was a span of 11 bases.